This T cell receptor (beta chain) was recorded in a study of shared clonotypes between healthy human individuals. In the original workflow: With immunoSEQ giving junction-only sequences and no quality scores, filtering differed. Measured with immunoSEQ multiplex PCR; TCRdb has only the in-frame clones, and not every one. V, J and clone size derive from that table, while D and trimming were established from the DNA sequence. The sample yields some 2,000,000 clones, 85% to 95% seen once. The trim removed 5 bases at V and 5 bases at J, leaving 9 bases unmatched. The CDR3 covers 14 residues. In germline, CDR1 is SNHLY, CDR2 FYNNEI.

This TCR was recovered from a man younger than 30 in good health. The sequencing sample was made of naive CD4+ T cells sorted from blood. Subset: CD45RA+ positively selected. The chain is built from TRBV2 and TRBJ2-7; TRBD1 aligns across 7 bases. CDR3 residues: CASSPTQTGNEQYF. The CDR3 nucleotides are TGTGCCAGCAGTCCCACTCAGACAGGGAACGAGCAGTACTTC.